One sample yielded the 17 T cell receptor beta chains listed below, sequenced in a study of T cell changes during pregnancy in multiple sclerosis. Generated by immunoSEQ multiplex PCR, the TCRdb table keeps only in-frame clones and is missing some. The data show around 40,000 clones, more than 85% seen once. This specimen consisted of CD4+ T cells from peripheral blood mononuclear cells, obtained in the second trimester of pregnancy. Receptor source: a female donor with multiple sclerosis, enrolled in a pregnancy study.

The chain is built from TRBV29-1 and TRBJ2-1; 11 nucleotides align to TRBD2. CDR1 SQVTM and CDR2 ANQGSEA come from the germline V gene. The CDR3 extends over 14 amino acids. After removal of 3 bases from V and 15 bases from J, the junction contained 13 bases not matched to a gene. In DNA, the CDR3 is TGCAGCGTTGATATGGTCACTAGCGGGAGTGTGAGGTTCTTC. Its translation: CSVDMVTSGSVRFF.

This chain joins TRBV21-1 and TRBJ2-5; the table gives TRBD2 as D, unverified against the DNA. TRBV21-1 is marked as a pseudogene. The CDR3 length is 13 residues. The DNA for the CDR3 is TGTGCCAGCAGCAACTGGGGGGGAGAGACCCAGTACTTC. Amino acids: CASSNWGGETQYF.

This chain uses TRBV30 with TRBJ1-1, with D possibly being TRBD1 (6 bases). Germline V gene data show CDR1 as GTSNPN and CDR2 as SVGIG (reference sequence). Trimming cost V 4 bases and J 2 bases, with 11 bases left between them. This CDR3 spans 13 amino acids. CDR3 in amino acids: CAWTRQANTEAFF. CDR3 bases: TGTGCCTGGACCAGACAGGCTAACACTGAAGCTTTCTTT.

The CDR3 DNA sequence: TGTGCCAGCAGCTCCGGGACTAGCGACAAGAATGAGCAGTTCTTC. Amino acid sequence: CASSSGTSDKNEQFF. This chain uses TRBV7-9 with TRBJ2-1; 10 bases fit TRBD2. The CDR3 spans 15 residues. Trimming at V came to 4 bases and at J to 7 bases, leaving 7 bases not matched to a gene. Germline V lookup: CDR1 SEHNR, CDR2 FQNEAQ (reference sequence).

The V call is TRBV5-1, the J call TRBJ2-3, with a tentative D call TRBD2 (6 bases). The CDR3 is 15 residues long. V dropped 1 base and J dropped 2 bases, with 11 bases sitting between them. Germline V lookup: CDR1 SGHRS, CDR2 YFSETQ. CDR3 sequence: CASSLLGGVTDTQYF. CDR3 coding DNA: TGCGCCAGCAGCTTGCTCGGCGGGGTCACAGATACGCAGTATTTT.

The CDR3, as DNA: TGTGCCAGCAGTGAAGCTTTCGAGGGCTATGGCTACACCTTC. Translation: CASSEAFEGYGYTF. V gene TRBV6-1 combines with J gene TRBJ1-2; D call uncertain. CDR3 length equals 14 residues. Germline V lookup: CDR1 MNHNS, CDR2 SASEGT. Between the trimmed V and J ends, which lost 0 bases and 4 bases, there was a span of 9 bases.

J is TRBJ2-7 and V is TRBV2, with TRBD2 identical over 7 bases. The V gene's germline CDR1 is SNHLY and CDR2 FYNNEI. This CDR3 is 13 amino acids long. With 8 bases clipped from V and 5 bases from J, the junction kept 9 bases outside the gene matches. The CDR3 loop is CASQAGWVHEQYF. CDR3 nucleotide sequence: TGTGCCAGCCAAGCGGGGTGGGTCCACGAGCAGTACTTC.

This chain connects TRBV6-1 to TRBJ2-1, with 10 nucleotides matching TRBD2. V trimming: 2 bases; J trimming: 6 bases; junction bases outside the gene matches: 1. Germline lookup yields CDR1 MNHNS and CDR2 SASEGT. This CDR3 has 14 amino acids. The CDR3 DNA is TGTGCCAGCAGTGAACTAGCGGGAGTCAATGAGCAGTTCTTC. Its protein is CASSELAGVNEQFF.

The chain recombines TRBV5-1 with TRBJ2-1; no definite D call. V lost 0 bases and J lost 5, with 12 bases in between. The CDR3 consists of 15 residues. Per the germline V gene, CDR1 is SGHRS and CDR2 is YFSETQ. The CDR3 loop reads CASSLGNGFDNEQFF. The CDR3 DNA sequence: TGCGCCAGCAGCTTGGGTAACGGGTTCGACAATGAGCAGTTCTTC.

CDR3 in amino acids: CASLPGWDFPGGANVLTF. DNA of the CDR3: TGTGCCAGTCTACCAGGATGGGACTTCCCGGGAGGGGCCAACGTCCTGACTTTC. This chain joins TRBV7-2 and TRBJ2-6; perhaps TRBD2 as D (6 bases). The V end lost 9 bases, the J end lost 4 bases, and 25 bases lay between the germline ends. The V gene's germline CDR1 is SGHTA and CDR2 FQGNSA. This CDR3 is 18 amino acids long.

V gene TRBV21-1 combines with J gene TRBJ2-1; the table's D call, TRBD2, has no DNA check behind it. TRBV21-1 is shown as a pseudogene. The CDR3 loop spans 16 amino acids. In nucleotides, the CDR3 is TGTGCCAGCAGCAAAAGAGCGGGAGCCCCCTACAATGAGCAGTTCTTC. This codes for CASSKRAGAPYNEQFF.

The chain employs TRBV7-2 and TRBJ2-2; a weak D match, TRBD1 (6 bases). V was trimmed by 5 bases and J by 2 bases, leaving 12 bases between them. Germline V lookup: CDR1 SGHTA, CDR2 FQGNSA. The CDR3 spans 15 residues. CDR3 residues: CASSDPGVNTGELFF. The DNA of the CDR3 is TGTGCCAGCAGCGACCCAGGGGTCAACACCGGGGAGCTGTTTTTT.

The chain's CDR3 is CASRNTGNTEAFF. As DNA, the CDR3 is TGTGCCAGCAGAAATACAGGGAACACTGAAGCTTTCTTT. This chain joins TRBV7-3 and TRBJ1-1; tentatively, D is TRBD1 (5 bases). V was clipped by 6 bases and J by 1 base, with 9 bases between them. The CDR3 has 13 residues. Germline CDR1 reads SGHTA; CDR2 reads FQGTGA. The whole variable domain, remainder taken from reference TRBV7-3 and TRBJ1-1, is GAGVSQTPSNKVTEKGKYVELRCDPISGHTALYWYRQSLGQGPEFLIYFQGTGAADDSGLPNDRFFAVRPEGSVSTLKIQRTERGDSAVYLCASRNTGNTEAFFGQGTRLTVV.

The CDR3 nucleotides are TGCGCCAGCAGCCAAGCCCGCAGCGGACAGTTTAGCTCCTACGAGCAGTACTTC. The encoded protein is CASSQARSGQFSSYEQYF. The J gene is TRBJ2-7, the V gene TRBV4-3, with D possibly matching TRBD1 (6 bases). The V end lost 1 base, the J end lost 0 bases, and 19 bases lay between the germline ends. This CDR3 has 18 residues. In germline, CDR1 is LGHNA, CDR2 YSLEER.

J is TRBJ2-5 and V is TRBV7-2, with a tentative D call TRBD1 (6 bases). CDR3 length equals 14 residues. In germline, CDR1 is SGHTA, CDR2 FQGNSA. V was clipped by 1 base and J by 5 bases, with 11 bases between them. As DNA, the CDR3 is TGTGCCAGCAGCTTAGGGACAGTGGGGGAGACCCAGTACTTC. Amino acids: CASSLGTVGETQYF. Using reference TRBV7-2 and TRBJ2-5 for the parts outside the CDR3, the full variable domain is GAGVSQSPSNKVTEKGKDVELRCDPISGHTALYWYRQSLGQGLEFLIYFQGNSAPDKSGLPSDRFSAERTGGSVSTLTIQRTQQEDSAVYLCASSLGTVGETQYFGPGTRLLVL.

The V call is TRBV2, the J call TRBJ2-7; no clear D. The CDR3 loop spans 14 amino acids. V lost 7 bases, J lost 0 bases, and 13 bases lay in between. Per the germline V gene, CDR1 is SNHLY and CDR2 is FYNNEI. DNA for the CDR3: TGTGCCAGCATTAGACCAGACTCCTCCTACGAGCAGTACTTC. Translated, it gives CASIRPDSSYEQYF. Combining the CDR3 with reference TRBV2 and TRBJ2-7 gives the whole variable domain EPEVTQTPSHQVTQMGQEVILRCVPISNHLYFYWYRQILGQKVEFLVSFYNNEISEKSEIFDDQFSVERPDGSNFTLKIRSTKLEDSAMYFCASIRPDSSYEQYFGPGTRLTVT.

CDR3 amino acids: CASGLTSGGSAKFF. The CDR3 DNA sequence: TGTGCCAGCGGATTGACTAGCGGGGGGTCTGCTAAGTTCTTC. The chain recombines TRBV7-3 with TRBJ2-1; 13 positions match TRBD2. CDR1 is SGHTA, CDR2 FQGTGA, per germline. Trimming removed 8 bases from V and 14 bases from J; junction bases left unmatched: 12. This CDR3 is 14 amino acids long.